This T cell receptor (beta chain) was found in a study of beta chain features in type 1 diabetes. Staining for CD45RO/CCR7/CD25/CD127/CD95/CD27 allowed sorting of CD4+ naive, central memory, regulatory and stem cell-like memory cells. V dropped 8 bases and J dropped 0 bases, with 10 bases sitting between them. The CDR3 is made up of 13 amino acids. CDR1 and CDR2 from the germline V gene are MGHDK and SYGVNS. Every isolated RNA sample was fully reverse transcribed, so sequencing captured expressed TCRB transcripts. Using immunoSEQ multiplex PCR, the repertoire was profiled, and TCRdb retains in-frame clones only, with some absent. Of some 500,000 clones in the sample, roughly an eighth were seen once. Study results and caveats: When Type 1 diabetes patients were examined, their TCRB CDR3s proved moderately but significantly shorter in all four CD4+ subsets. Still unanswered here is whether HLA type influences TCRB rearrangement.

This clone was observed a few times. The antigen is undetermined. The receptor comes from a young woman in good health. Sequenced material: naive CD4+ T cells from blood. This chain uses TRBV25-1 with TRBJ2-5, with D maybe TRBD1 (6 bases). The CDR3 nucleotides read TGTGCCAGCGCCGGACAGTACCAAGAGACCCAGTACTTC. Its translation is CASAGQYQETQYF.